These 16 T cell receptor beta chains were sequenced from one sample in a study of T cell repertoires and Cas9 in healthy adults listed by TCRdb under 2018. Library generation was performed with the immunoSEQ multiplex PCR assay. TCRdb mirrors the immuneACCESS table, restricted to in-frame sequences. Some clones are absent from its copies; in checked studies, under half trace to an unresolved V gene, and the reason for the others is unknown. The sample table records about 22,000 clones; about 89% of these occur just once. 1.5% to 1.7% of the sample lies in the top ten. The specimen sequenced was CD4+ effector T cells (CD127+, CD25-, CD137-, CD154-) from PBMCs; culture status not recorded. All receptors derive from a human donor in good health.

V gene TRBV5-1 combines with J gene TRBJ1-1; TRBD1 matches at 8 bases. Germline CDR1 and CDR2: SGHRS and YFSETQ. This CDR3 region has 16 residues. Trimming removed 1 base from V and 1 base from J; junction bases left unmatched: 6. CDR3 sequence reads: CASSLTVGTGNTEAFF. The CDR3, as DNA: TGCGCCAGCAGCTTGACGGTCGGGACAGGGAACACTGAAGCTTTCTTT.

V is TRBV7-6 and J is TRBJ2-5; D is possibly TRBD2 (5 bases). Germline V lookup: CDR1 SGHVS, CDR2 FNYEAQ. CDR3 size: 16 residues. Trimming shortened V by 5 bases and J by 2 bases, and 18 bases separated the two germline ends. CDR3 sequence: CASSRPPRGGQETQYF. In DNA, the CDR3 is TGTGCCAGCAGCCGACCCCCTCGGGGTGGGCAAGAGACCCAGTACTTC.

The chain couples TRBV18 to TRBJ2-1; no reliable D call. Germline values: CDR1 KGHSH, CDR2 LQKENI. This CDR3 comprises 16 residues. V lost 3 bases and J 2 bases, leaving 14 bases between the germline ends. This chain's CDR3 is CASSPDGSDTYNEQFF. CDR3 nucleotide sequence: TGTGCCAGCTCACCCGACGGGTCTGACACCTACAATGAGCAGTTCTTC.

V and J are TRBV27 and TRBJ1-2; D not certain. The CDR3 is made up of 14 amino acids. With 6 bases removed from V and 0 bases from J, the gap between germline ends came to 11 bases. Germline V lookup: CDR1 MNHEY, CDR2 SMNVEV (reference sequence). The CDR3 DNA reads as TGTGCCAGCAGACCGTCGGGAGCTAACTATGGCTACACCTTC. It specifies CASRPSGANYGYTF.

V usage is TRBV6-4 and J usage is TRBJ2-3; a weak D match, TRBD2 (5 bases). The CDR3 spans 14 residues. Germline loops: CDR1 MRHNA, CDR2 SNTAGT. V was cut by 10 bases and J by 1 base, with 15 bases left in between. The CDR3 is CAILAWWGTDTQYF. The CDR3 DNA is TGTGCCATCCTAGCATGGTGGGGCACAGATACGCAGTATTTT.

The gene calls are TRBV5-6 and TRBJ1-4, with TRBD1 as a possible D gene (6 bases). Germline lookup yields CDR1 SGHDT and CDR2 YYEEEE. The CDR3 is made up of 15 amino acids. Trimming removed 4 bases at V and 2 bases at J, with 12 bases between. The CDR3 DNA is TGTGCCAGCAGCCGAGGGCAGGGGACTAATGAAAAACTGTTTTTT. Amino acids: CASSRGQGTNEKLFF.

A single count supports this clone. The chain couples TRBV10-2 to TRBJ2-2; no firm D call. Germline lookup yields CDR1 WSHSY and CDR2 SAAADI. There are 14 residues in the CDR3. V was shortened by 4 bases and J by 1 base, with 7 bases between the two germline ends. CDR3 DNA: TGCGCCAGCAGTGGTACAAGGAACACCGGGGAGCTGTTTTTT. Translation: CASSGTRNTGELFF.

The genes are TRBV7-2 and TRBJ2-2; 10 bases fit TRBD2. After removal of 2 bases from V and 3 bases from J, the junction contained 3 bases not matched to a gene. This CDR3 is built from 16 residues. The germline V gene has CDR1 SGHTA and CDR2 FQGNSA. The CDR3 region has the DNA TGTGCCAGCAGCTTACTAGCGGGAGTTGACACCGGGGAGCTGTTTTTT. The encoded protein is CASSLLAGVDTGELFF.

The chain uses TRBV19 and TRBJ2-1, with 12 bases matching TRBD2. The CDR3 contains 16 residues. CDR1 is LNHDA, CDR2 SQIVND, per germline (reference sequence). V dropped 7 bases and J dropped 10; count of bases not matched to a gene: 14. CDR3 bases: TGTGCCAGTACAACTCTAGCGGGGGGGCGTGGTCAGGAGCAGTTCTTC. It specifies CASTTLAGGRGQEQFF.

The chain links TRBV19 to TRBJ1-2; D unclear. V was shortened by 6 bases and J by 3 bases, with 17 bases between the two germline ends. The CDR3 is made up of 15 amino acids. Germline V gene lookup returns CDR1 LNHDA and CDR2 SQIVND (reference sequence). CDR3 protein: CASRTISERHYGYTF. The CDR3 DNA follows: TGTGCCAGTAGGACGATATCGGAGAGACACTATGGCTACACCTTC.

CDR3 loop: CASSQDSKNTEAFF. The CDR3 bases are TGTGCCAGCAGCCAAGATTCGAAGAACACTGAAGCTTTCTTT. This sequence joins TRBV4-2 and TRBJ1-1; D gene ambiguous. With 0 bases removed from V and 1 base from J, the gap between germline ends came to 6 bases. The CDR3 covers 14 residues. Per the germline V gene, CDR1 is LGHNA and CDR2 is YNFKEQ.

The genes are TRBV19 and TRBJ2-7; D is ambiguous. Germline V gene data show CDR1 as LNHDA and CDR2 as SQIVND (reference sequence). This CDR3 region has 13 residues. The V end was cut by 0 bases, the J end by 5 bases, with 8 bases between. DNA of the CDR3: TGTGCCAGTAGTATAGAGGGCAGGAACGAGCAGTACTTC. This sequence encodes CASSIEGRNEQYF.

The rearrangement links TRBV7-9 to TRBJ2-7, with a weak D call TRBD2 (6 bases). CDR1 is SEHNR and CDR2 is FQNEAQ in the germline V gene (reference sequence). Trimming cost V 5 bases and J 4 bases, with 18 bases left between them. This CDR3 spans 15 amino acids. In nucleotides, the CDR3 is TGTGCCAGCAGCCCGAGTGAGCCTCGGGGGTACGAGCAGTACTTC. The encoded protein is CASSPSEPRGYEQYF.

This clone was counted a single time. CDR3 residues: CASSLGENTEAFF. The CDR3 region has the DNA TGTGCCAGCAGCTTAGGGGAGAACACTGAAGCTTTCTTT. J is TRBJ1-1 and V is TRBV7-9, with D hard to call. The CDR3 is 13 residues long. Trimming pared 1 base from V and 1 base from J, leaving 4 bases between. CDR1 and CDR2 (germline): SEHNR, FQNEAQ (reference sequence).

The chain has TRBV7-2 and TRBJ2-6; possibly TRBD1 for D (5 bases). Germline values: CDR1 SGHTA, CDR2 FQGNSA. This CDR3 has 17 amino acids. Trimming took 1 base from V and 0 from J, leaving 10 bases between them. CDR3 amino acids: CASSLGGPLSGANVLTF. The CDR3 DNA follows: TGTGCCAGCAGCTTAGGGGGCCCCCTCTCTGGGGCCAACGTCCTGACTTTC.

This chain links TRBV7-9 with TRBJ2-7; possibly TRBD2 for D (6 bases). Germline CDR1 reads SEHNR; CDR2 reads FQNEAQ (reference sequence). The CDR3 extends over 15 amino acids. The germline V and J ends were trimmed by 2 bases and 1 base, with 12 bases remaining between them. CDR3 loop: CASSLLGGGSYEQYF. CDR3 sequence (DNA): TGTGCCAGCAGCTTATTGGGGGGTGGGTCCTACGAGCAGTACTTC.